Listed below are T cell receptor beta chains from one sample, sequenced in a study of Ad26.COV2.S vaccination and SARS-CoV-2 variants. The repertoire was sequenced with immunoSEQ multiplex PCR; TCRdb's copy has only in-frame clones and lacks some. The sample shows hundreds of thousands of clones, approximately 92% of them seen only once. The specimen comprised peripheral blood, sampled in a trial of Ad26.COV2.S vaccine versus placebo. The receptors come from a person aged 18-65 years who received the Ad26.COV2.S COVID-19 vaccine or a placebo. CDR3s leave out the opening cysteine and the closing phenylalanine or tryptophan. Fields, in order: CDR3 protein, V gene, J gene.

CDR3aa: ASSLGRRRAEIQY
v_gene: TRBV11-2
j_gene: TRBJ2-5

CDR3aa: ASSQRSVDNEQF
v_gene: TRBV4-1
j_gene: TRBJ2-1

CDR3aa: ASSPRPGQEYMNTEAF
v_gene: TRBV5-8
j_gene: TRBJ1-1

CDR3aa: ASSADYPGQGSRNTIY
v_gene: TRBV9
j_gene: TRBJ1-3

CDR3aa: ASSLNLANNEQF
v_gene: TRBV7-8
j_gene: TRBJ2-1

CDR3aa: ASNQEARYEQY
v_gene: TRBV2
j_gene: TRBJ2-7

CDR3aa: ASTPGGETQY
v_gene: TRBV12-3/TRBV12-4
j_gene: TRBJ2-5

CDR3aa: ASNNQAYEQY
v_gene: TRBV28
j_gene: TRBJ2-7

CDR3aa: ASSTDTSGNTIY
v_gene: TRBV5-1
j_gene: TRBJ1-3

CDR3aa: ASSQRLAGYNTDTQY
v_gene: TRBV6-6
j_gene: TRBJ2-3

CDR3aa: ASSVGLAGDEQY
v_gene: TRBV9
j_gene: TRBJ2-7

CDR3aa: ATLTTGTGGLWSYNEQF
v_gene: TRBV27
j_gene: TRBJ2-1

CDR3aa: ASSVEADGLAGSHEQY
v_gene: TRBV9
j_gene: TRBJ2-7

CDR3aa: ASSVGAGGPSGNTIY
v_gene: TRBV9
j_gene: TRBJ1-3

CDR3aa: ASSLTLAEQF
v_gene: TRBV28
j_gene: TRBJ2-1

CDR3aa: ASPIRDTHYEQY
v_gene: TRBV21-1
j_gene: TRBJ2-7

CDR3aa: ASSQVSPRTSSYEQY
v_gene: TRBV4-2
j_gene: TRBJ2-7

CDR3aa: ASSPGQYLNEQF
v_gene: TRBV10-2
j_gene: TRBJ2-1

CDR3aa: ASSVWSGNSGANVLT
v_gene: TRBV9
j_gene: TRBJ2-6